The 11 T cell receptor beta chains in this list originate from one sample, sequenced in a study of T cells in Graves' hyperthyroidism and ophthalmopathy. Authors of the study amplified TCR beta CDR3 regions from RNA transcripts. First-round RT-PCR with HTBI primers amplified the TCR CDR3 region. TCRdb processed the multiplex PCR reads anew with MiXCR; each CDR3 protein has one entry. The data hold 200,000 to 250,000 distinct CDR3 sequences, with approximately 24% observed a single time. Sequencing input: blood. All receptors come from a woman in her thirties or forties with Graves' ophthalmopathy.

This clonotype has a count of ten or more. This sequence joins TRBV6-1 and TRBJ1-2; a possible D gene is TRBD1 (6 bases). The CDR3 extends over 14 amino acids. Per the germline V gene, CDR1 is MNHNS and CDR2 is SASEGT. Trimming took off 7 bases at V and 5 bases at J, with 17 bases between the two ends. In DNA, the CDR3 is TGTGCCAGCAACCCCCGGGAGGGGGGGTATGGCTACACCTTC. Amino acids: CASNPREGGYGYTF.

Written as DNA, the CDR3 is TGTGCCAGCAGCTTAGATCCTTCGTTCCTAGCTCCCTACGAGCAGTACTTC. Its translation is CASSLDPSFLAPYEQYF. The chain carries TRBV11-2 and TRBJ2-7, with D maybe TRBD2 (5 bases). CDR3 length: 17 residues. Germline-derived CDR1 and CDR2 are SGHAT and FQNNGV. V lost 0 bases and J lost 2, with 17 bases in between.

Of note for this clonotype: One end of the junction does not line up with germline, which may come from a read error. This sequence joins TRBV24-1 and TRBJ2-5, with D tentatively TRBD2 (6 bases). Germline V gene lookup returns CDR1 KGHDR and CDR2 SFDVKD. CDR3 length: 12 amino acids. The chain's CDR3 is CATSDPAGTLDF. The CDR3 DNA sequence: TGTGCCACCAGTGATCCTGCCGGGACTTTGGACTTC.

This clonotype was recorded many times. V gene TRBV30 combines with J gene TRBJ2-7, with D possibly TRBD1 on 6 matching bases. The CDR3 has 17 amino acids. The germline V gene encodes CDR1 GTSNPN and CDR2 SVGIG (reference sequence). V shed 3 bases and J shed 10 bases, with 31 bases lying between them. DNA of the CDR3: TGTGCCTGGAGCGATTCAAGGGGGTCTGGAGGAGTGGGCGAACAGTACTTC. As protein: CAWSDSRGSGGVGEQYF.

The genes are TRBV20-1 and TRBJ1-5; no firm D call. The V and J ends lost 5 bases and 3 bases respectively, with 11 bases between them. CDR3 length equals 13 residues. The germline gives CDR1 DFQATT, CDR2 SNEGSKA (reference sequence). CDR3 sequence: CSAGWGYNQPQHF. CDR3 nucleotide sequence: TGCAGTGCTGGGTGGGGATACAATCAGCCCCAGCATTTT.

This clonotype occurred many times. The chain joins TRBV11-1 to TRBJ2-7; TRBD1 matches 7 bases. CDR1 and CDR2 (germline): SGHAT, FQDESV (reference sequence). The CDR3 loop spans 16 amino acids. Trimming removed 0 bases from V and 3 bases from J; junction bases left unmatched: 8. CDR3 region: CASSLAPDREYYEQYF. The DNA of the CDR3 is TGTGCCAGCAGCTTAGCGCCCGACAGGGAATACTACGAGCAGTACTTC. Variable domain in full (rest from reference TRBV11-1 and TRBJ2-7): EAEVAQSPRYKITEKSQAVAFWCDPISGHATLYWYRQILGQGPELLVQFQDESVVDDSQLPKDRFSAERLKGVDSTLKIQPAELGDSAMYLCASSLAPDREYYEQYFGPGTRLTVT.

Many counts were recorded for this clonotype. The chain uses TRBV19 and TRBJ2-6; 10 bases line up with TRBD1. The CDR3 has 17 amino acids. CDR1 is LNHDA, CDR2 SQIVND, per germline (reference sequence). V trimming: 5 bases; J trimming: 0 bases; junction bases outside the gene matches: 4. In nucleotides, the CDR3 is TGTGCCAGTAGTCCGGGACAGGGGAGCTCTGGGGCCAACGTCCTGACTTTC. Amino acid sequence: CASSPGQGSSGANVLTF.

This clonotype has a count of ten or more. The chain combines TRBV5-1 with TRBJ2-7; 7 bases are shared with TRBD2. Germline CDR1 and CDR2: SGHRS and YFSETQ. J was trimmed by 3 bases and V by 0 bases; bases with no gene match: 3. The CDR3 covers 14 residues. The CDR3 loop is CASSLDGTIYEQYF. The CDR3 DNA sequence: TGCGCCAGCAGCTTGGACGGGACTATCTACGAGCAGTACTTC.

This clonotype was recorded only once. This chain joins TRBV6-2 or TRBV6-3 and TRBJ1-2, with 8 bases identical to TRBD1. CDR3 size: 14 residues. Germline V gene sequence: CDR1 MNHEY, CDR2 SVGEGT. V lost 5 bases and J lost 5; bases outside the gene matches: 7. CDR3 DNA sequence: TGTGCCAGCAGTCTACGGAGGACAGGGTATGGCTACACCTTC. Translating it yields CASSLRRTGYGYTF.

This clonotype was found a few times. The chain joins TRBV3-1 to TRBJ1-6; D ambiguous. Germline V gene data show CDR1 as LGHDT and CDR2 as YNNKEL (reference sequence). The CDR3 is 12 residues long. V was cut by 3 bases and J by 7 bases, with 4 bases left in between. CDR3 DNA: TGTGCCAGCAGCCAGTTCAATTCACCCCTCCACTTT. Amino acid sequence: CASSQFNSPLHF.

J is TRBJ2-7 and V is TRBV7-9; D unclear. The CDR3 consists of 10 residues. Germline V gives CDR1 SEHNR, CDR2 FQNEAQ (reference sequence). V lost 5 bases, J lost 7 bases, and 6 bases lay in between. The CDR3 protein is CASSPGEQYF. DNA for the CDR3: TGTGCCAGCAGCCCGGGTGAGCAGTACTTC.